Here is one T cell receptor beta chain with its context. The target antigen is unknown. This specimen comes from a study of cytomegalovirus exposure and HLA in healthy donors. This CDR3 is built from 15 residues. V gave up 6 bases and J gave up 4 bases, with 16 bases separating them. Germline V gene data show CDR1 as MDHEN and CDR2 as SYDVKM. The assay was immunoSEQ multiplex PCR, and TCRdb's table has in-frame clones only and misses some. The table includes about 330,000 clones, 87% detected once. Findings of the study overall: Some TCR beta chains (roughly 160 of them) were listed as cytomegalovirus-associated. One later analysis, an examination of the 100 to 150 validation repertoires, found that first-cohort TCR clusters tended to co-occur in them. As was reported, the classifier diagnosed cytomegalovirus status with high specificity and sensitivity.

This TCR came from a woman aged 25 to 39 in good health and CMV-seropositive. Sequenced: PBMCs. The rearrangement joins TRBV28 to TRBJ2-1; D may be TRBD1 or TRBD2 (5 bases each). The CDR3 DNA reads TGTGCCAGCAGCTTCTCCGGGGACCGATACAATGAGCAGTTCTTC. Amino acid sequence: CASSFSGDRYNEQFF.